This TCR beta chain was found in a study of blood T cell repertoires in COVID-19. Study overall: Sites across the United States, Italy and Spain contributed samples from acute and convalescent COVID-19. T cells, B-cell-depleted T cells, or PBMCs supplied cDNA or gDNA.

Authors' data handling: Amplification of reference gene primers was used by the study to estimate nucleated cell counts. Method: immunoSEQ multiplex PCR; TCRdb's copy keeps in-frame clones and lacks some. For V, J and clone size, that table is used; D and trimming come from the DNA. The table lists some 150,000 clones, around 79% of them singletons. The sequence derives from an older man with acute or convalescent COVID-19. The sequenced sample was peripheral blood.

CDR3 region: CAIRGDRGPYNEQFF. The CDR3 DNA sequence: TGTGCCATCAGGGGGGACAGGGGGCCCTACAATGAGCAGTTCTTC. This chain joins TRBV10-3 and TRBJ2-1; 12 bases are shared with TRBD1. Per germline, CDR1 ENHRY and CDR2 SYGVKD. V dropped 6 bases and J dropped 2; count of bases not matched to a gene: 2. This CDR3 comprises 15 residues.